Detailed here is one T cell receptor (beta chain). This entry comes from a study of human T cells and chemical hapten exposure. Time point of the sample: healthy volunteer bleed at 2 weeks. Unfractionated whole blood yielded the extracted total RNA. In the original processing: Sequenced samples showed a median of around 91,000 TCRs each, with counts running from roughly 23,000 to 700,000. Using its own MiXCR run on the RACE reads, TCRdb lists one record per CDR3 protein. TCRdb, not the original authors, processed these V and J calls. The sample lists 25,000 to 35,000 distinct CDR3 sequences; 6.5% to 9% were seen once. The CDR3 runs 14 residues. The germline V and J ends were trimmed by 5 bases and 5 bases, with 12 bases remaining between them. Germline CDR1 and CDR2: MDHEN and SYDVKM.

The source of this sequence is a human donor in good health. Some clones in this sample may be carry-over from other donors' samples. The sequenced sample consisted of whole blood. The genes are TRBV28 and TRBJ2-2; either TRBD1 or TRBD2 may supply D (6 bases each). CDR3 loop: CASSRGVETGELFF. The CDR3 DNA reads TGTGCCAGCAGTAGGGGGGTCGAGACCGGGGAGCTGTTTTTT.